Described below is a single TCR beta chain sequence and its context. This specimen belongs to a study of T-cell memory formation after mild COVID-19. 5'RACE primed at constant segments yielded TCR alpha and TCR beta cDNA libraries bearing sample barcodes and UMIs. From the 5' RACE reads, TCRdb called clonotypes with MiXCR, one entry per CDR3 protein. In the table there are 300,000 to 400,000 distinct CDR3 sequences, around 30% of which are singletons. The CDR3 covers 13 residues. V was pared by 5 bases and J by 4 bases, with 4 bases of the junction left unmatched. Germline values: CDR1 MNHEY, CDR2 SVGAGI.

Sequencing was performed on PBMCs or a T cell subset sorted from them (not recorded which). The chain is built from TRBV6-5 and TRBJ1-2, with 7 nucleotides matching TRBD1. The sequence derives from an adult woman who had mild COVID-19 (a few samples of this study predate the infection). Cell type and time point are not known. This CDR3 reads CASSERGLYGYTF. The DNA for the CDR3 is TGTGCCAGCAGTGAGAGGGGGCTCTATGGCTACACCTTC.